This paragraph reports one TCR beta chain. The data stem from a study of blood T cell repertoires in COVID-19. The wider study: The United States, Italy and Spain were the sources of the acute and convalescent COVID-19 samples. Sources were T cells, B-cell-depleted T cells, or PBMCs; the material itself was cDNA or gDNA.

Germline CDR1 and CDR2: SGHRS and YFSETQ. This CDR3 contains 12 residues. V was cut by 3 bases and J by 5 bases, with 6 bases left in between. Study processing details: Quantification of nucleated cells was approximated via reference gene primer amplification. Data came from immunoSEQ multiplex PCR; TCRdb stores just in-frame clones and leaves some out. V and J calls and clone size are copied from that table; D and trimming were computed from the DNA. The table shows under 450,000 clones, with approximately 88% occurring only once. Those enrolled in Seattle joined during active infection and were followed longitudinally afterward.

Sequenced material: peripheral blood. The V gene is TRBV5-1, the J gene TRBJ2-1; D unclear. This sequence originates from a woman in her forties or fifties with COVID-19, enrolled during active disease. For the CDR3, the DNA is TGCGCCAGCAGCTCACACGACAATGAGCAGTTCTTC. As protein: CASSSHDNEQFF.